Included here is one T cell receptor (beta chain) sequence, with context. This specimen belongs to a study of blood T cell repertoires in COVID-19. About the study: The study drew acute and convalescent COVID-19 samples from the United States, Italy and Spain. Sources were T cells, B-cell-depleted T cells, or PBMCs; the material itself was cDNA or gDNA.

Original processing methods: The assay estimated nucleated cells by amplifying reference gene primers. Method: immunoSEQ multiplex PCR; TCRdb's copy keeps in-frame clones and lacks some. From that table come the V and J calls and clone size; the DNA was used to work out D and trimming. The data show approximately 58,000 clones, 77% seen once. This clonotype originated in a man between 70 and 80 years old with active or convalescent COVID-19. Input material: peripheral blood.

The CDR3 here is CASSLLSGANTGELFF. The CDR3 nucleotides read TGTGCCAGCAGTTTACTTAGCGGGGCGAACACCGGGGAGCTGTTTTTT. The chain employs TRBV27 and TRBJ2-2; 8 bases agree with TRBD2. The germline CDR1 and CDR2 sequences are MNHEY and SMNVEV (reference sequence). The J segment lost 0 bases and the V segment lost 2 bases, leaving 2 bases of the junction unmatched. The CDR3 spans 16 residues.